This T cell receptor beta chain derives from a study of control samples from healthy donors and cancer patients. This clone was found once. CDR3 length: 17 amino acids. Measured with immunoSEQ multiplex PCR; TCRdb has only the in-frame clones, and not every one. The table includes approximately 90,000 clones, approximately 88% detected once. This receptor was taken from a man between 65 and 79 years old with lung cancer. The specimen was PBMCs. The V gene is TRBV21-1, the J gene TRBJ2-1; TRBD1 was called by the table and not checked on the DNA. TRBV21-1 is labeled a pseudogene. The CDR3 DNA is TGTGCCAGCAGCAAAGATATGTCGGGACAGGTCTACAATGAGCAGTTCTTC. Protein product: CASSKDMSGQVYNEQFF.